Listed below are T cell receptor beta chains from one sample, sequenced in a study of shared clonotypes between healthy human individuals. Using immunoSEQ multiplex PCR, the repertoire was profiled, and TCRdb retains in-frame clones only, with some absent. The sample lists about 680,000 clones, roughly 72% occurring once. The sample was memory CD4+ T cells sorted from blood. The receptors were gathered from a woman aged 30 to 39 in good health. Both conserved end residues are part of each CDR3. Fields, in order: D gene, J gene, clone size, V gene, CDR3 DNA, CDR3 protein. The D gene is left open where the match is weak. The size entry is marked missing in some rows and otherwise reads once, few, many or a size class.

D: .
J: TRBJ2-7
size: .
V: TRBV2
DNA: TGTGCCAGCAGTGACCCTACCCGGAAGCACTACGAGCAGTACTTC
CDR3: CASSDPTRKHYEQYF

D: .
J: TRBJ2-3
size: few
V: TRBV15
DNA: TGTGCCACCAGCAGAGGAACCCGCACAGATACGCAGTATTTT
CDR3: CATSRGTRTDTQYF

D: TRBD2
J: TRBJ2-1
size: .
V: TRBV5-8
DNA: TGTGCCAGCAGCCCGGGACTATATTCCTACAATGAGCAGTTCTTC
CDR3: CASSPGLYSYNEQFF

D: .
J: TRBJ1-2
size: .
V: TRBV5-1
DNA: TGCGCCAGCAGCCCCTTAGGGGATAGCGGCTACACCTTC
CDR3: CASSPLGDSGYTF

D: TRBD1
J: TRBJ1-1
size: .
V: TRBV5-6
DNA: TGTGCCAGCAGCTTGGACAGGGGGAGGCGAGGCACTGAAGCTTTCTTT
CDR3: CASSLDRGRRGTEAFF

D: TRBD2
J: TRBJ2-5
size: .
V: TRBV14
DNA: TGTGCCAGCAGCCAAGGCCTCAGTAGCGGGAGGACAGAGACCCAGTACTTC
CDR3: CASSQGLSSGRTETQYF

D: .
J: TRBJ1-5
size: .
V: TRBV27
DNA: TGTGCCAGCAGTTTGAAGCGGAATCAGCCCCAGCATTTT
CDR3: CASSLKRNQPQHF

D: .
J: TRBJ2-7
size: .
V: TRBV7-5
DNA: TGTGCCAGCAGCTTAGGCTGGCAGAGCTACGAGCAGTACTTC
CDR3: CASSLGWQSYEQYF

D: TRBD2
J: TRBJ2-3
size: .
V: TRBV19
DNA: TGTGCCAGTAGTATGGGTCTAGCGGGAACAGATACGCAGTATTTT
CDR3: CASSMGLAGTDTQYF

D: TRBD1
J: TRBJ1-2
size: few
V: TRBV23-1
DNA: TGCGCCAGCAGTCGCCTTAACGACAGGGGAAACTGTTATGGCTACACCTTC
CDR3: CASSRLNDRGNCYGYTF

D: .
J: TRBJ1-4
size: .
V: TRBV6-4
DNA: TGTGCCAGCAGTGACCCAAGGGGGAAAATCGAAAAACTGTTTTTT
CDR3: CASSDPRGKIEKLFF

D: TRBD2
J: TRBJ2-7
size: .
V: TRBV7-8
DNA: TGTGCCAGCAGCTTAGCCGGGGGGTCCCCCGAGCAGTACTTC
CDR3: CASSLAGGSPEQYF

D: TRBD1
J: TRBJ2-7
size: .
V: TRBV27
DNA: TGTGCCAGCAGACGACAGGGTTCCACGGACGAGCAGTACTTC
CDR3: CASRRQGSTDEQYF

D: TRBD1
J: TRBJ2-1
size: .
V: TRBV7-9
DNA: TGTGCCAGCAGCTTACGGGACAGCTCCTACAATGAGCAGTTCTTC
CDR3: CASSLRDSSYNEQFF

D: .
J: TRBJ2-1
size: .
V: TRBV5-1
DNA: TGCGCCAGCAGCCCCGAGGGAGGGGGTGAGCAGTTCTTC
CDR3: CASSPEGGGEQFF

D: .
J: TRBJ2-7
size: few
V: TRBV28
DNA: TGTGCCAGCAGTCCAGACTACGAGCAGTACTTC
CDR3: CASSPDYEQYF

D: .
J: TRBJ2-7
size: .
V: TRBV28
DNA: TGTGCCAGCAGCCCGCACGGGGCAGGACCTTACGAGCAGTACTTC
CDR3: CASSPHGAGPYEQYF

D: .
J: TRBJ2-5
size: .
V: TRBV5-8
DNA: TGTGCCAGCAGCTTGCAGGGAAGGGAGACCCAGTACTTC
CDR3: CASSLQGRETQYF

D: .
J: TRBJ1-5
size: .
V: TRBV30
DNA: TGTGCCTGGAGTATCCCCCCCGATCAGCCCCAGCATTTT
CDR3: CAWSIPPDQPQHF

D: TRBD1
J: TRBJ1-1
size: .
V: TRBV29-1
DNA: TGCAGCGCGTCCGCACAGGGGACGAACACTGAAGCTTTCTTT
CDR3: CSASAQGTNTEAFF

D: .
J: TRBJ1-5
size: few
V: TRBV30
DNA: TGTGCCTGGAGTGTGAGGGGGCAGCCCCAGCATTTT
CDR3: CAWSVRGQPQHF

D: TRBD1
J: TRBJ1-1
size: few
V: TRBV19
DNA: TGTGCCAGTAGTACCGGGACAGTTTTGAACACTGAAGCTTTCTTT
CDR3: CASSTGTVLNTEAFF

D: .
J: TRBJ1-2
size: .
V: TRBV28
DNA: TGTGCCAGCAGTTTAGGCTCAAGAGCGTGGGGCTACACCTTC
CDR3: CASSLGSRAWGYTF

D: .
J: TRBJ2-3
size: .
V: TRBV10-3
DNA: TGTGCCATCGCGACCGACACAGATACGCAGTATTTT
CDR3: CAIATDTDTQYF

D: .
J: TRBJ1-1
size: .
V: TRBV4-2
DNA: TGTGCCAGCAGGCATACAGGTTCCCGAGGCACTGAAGCTTTCTTT
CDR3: CASRHTGSRGTEAFF

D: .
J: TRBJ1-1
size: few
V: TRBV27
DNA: TGTGCCAGCACCGCGACACTGAACACTGAAGCTTTCTTT
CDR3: CASTATLNTEAFF

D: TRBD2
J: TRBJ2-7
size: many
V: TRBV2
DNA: TGTGCCAGCAGGCTCCGGGAGGGCTACGAGCAGTACTTC
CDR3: CASRLREGYEQYF

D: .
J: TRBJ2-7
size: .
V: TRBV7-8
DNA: TGTGCCAGCAGCTCCATAGTTCTCCCCTACGAGCAGTACTTC
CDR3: CASSSIVLPYEQYF

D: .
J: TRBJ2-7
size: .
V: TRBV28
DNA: TGTGCCAGCAGTTTATTTGGCGGCTACGAGCAGTACTTC
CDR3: CASSLFGGYEQYF

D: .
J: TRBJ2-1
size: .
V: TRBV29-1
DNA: TGCAGCGAGGAGCGGGCGAAGGCCTACAATGAGCAGTTCTTC
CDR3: CSEERAKAYNEQFF

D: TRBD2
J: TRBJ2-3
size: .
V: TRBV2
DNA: TGTGCCAGCCAGCCTAGCGGCATCACAGATACGCAGTATTTT
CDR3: CASQPSGITDTQYF

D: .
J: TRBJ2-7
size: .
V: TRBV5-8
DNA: TGTGCCAGCAGCCACCGTTCTGGTGGGAAATACGAGCAGTACTTC
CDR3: CASSHRSGGKYEQYF

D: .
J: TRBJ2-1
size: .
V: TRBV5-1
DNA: TGCGCCAGCAGCTTGGACATCCCGGGCTACAATGAGCAGTTCTTC
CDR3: CASSLDIPGYNEQFF

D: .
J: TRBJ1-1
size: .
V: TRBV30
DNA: TGTGCACTTACCCGGGACAACTTGAACACTGAAGCTTTCTTT
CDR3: CALTRDNLNTEAFF

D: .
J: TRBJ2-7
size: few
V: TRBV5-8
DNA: TGTGCCAGCAGCTTAAGGACGGAGACCTACGAGCAGTACTTC
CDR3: CASSLRTETYEQYF

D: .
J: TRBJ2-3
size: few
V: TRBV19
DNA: TGTGCCAGTAGTATGACTAGGACTACAGATACGCAGTATTTT
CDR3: CASSMTRTTDTQYF

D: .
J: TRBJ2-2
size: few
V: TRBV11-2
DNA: TGTGCCAGCAGCTTTTCGGTTCCCAACACCGGGGAGCTGTTTTTT
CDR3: CASSFSVPNTGELFF

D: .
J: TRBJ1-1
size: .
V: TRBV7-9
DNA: TGTGCCAGCAGCTTAGGGCAGGGTTACACTGAAGCTTTCTTT
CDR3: CASSLGQGYTEAFF

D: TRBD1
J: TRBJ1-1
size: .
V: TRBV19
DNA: TGTGCCAGTATTCCGGGACAGGGACGGGGCACTGAAGCTTTCTTT
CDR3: CASIPGQGRGTEAFF

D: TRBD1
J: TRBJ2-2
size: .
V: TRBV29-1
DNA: TGCAGCGTTGCAAGGCAGGGGGACGGGGAGCTGTTTTTT
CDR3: CSVARQGDGELFF

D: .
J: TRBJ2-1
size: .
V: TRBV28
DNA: TGTGCCAGCAGTCAGCTAGGGGTAGGGTCCGGGCAGTTCTTC
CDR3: CASSQLGVGSGQFF

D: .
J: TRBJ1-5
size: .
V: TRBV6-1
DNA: TGTGCCAGCAGTGAACAGGGAGCAAATCAGCCCCAGCATTTT
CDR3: CASSEQGANQPQHF

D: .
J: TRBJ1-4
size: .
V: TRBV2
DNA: TGTGCCAGCGGGGTAAATGAAAAACTGTTTTTT
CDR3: CASGVNEKLFF

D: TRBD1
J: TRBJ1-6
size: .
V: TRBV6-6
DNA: TGTGCCAGCAGTGACAGGGACGACTCACCCCTCCACTTT
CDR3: CASSDRDDSPLHF

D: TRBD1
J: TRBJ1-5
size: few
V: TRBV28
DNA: TGTGCCAGCAGTCGACAGGGAACCTATCAGCCCCAGCATTTT
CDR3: CASSRQGTYQPQHF

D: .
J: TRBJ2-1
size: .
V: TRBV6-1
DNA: TGTGCCAGCAGTGGGCGGGGCTCCTACAATGAGCAGTTCTTC
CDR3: CASSGRGSYNEQFF

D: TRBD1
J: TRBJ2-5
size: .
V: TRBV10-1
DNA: TGCGCCAGAACTCAGGGGGCGCGGGAGACCCAGTACTTC
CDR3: CARTQGARETQYF

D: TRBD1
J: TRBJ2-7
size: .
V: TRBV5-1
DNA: TGCGCCAGCAGCTTGAAGACAGGGGACGGCGAGCAGTACTTC
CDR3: CASSLKTGDGEQYF

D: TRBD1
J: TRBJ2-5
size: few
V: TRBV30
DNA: TGTGCCTGGAGCGGACAGGGGGTGGAGACCCAGTACTTC
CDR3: CAWSGQGVETQYF

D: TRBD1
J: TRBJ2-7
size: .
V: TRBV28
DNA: TGTGCCAGCAGCCCAGGGACAGGAGCCTCCTACGAGCAGTACTTC
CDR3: CASSPGTGASYEQYF

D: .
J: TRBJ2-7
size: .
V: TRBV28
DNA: TGTGCCAGCAGAGGGACCGAGGACGAGCAGTACTTC
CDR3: CASRGTEDEQYF

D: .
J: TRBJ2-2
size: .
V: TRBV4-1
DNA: TGCGCCAGCAGCCAACCACGGAGCGCCGGGGAGCTGTTTTTT
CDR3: CASSQPRSAGELFF

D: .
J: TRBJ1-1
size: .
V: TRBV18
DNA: TGTGCCAGCTCACCGGTGAAAGGGGACAACACTGAAGCTTTCTTT
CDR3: CASSPVKGDNTEAFF

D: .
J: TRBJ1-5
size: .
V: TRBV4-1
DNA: TGCGCCAGCAGCCTTGGACCTGCAGCCGGAGGGATTCAGCCCCAGCATTTT
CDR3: CASSLGPAAGGIQPQHF

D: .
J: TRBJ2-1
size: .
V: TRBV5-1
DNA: TGCGCCAACAGCTCAGACAGGAGCTCCTACAATGAGCAGTTCTTC
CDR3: CANSSDRSSYNEQFF

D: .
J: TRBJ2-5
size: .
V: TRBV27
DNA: TGTGCCAGCAGTTTAACCCCTGCAGTAGAGACCCAGTACTTC
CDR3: CASSLTPAVETQYF

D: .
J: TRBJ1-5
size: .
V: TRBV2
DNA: TGTGCCAGCAGACCTTCGGGGTTGTATAGCAATCAGCCCCAGCATTTT
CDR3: CASRPSGLYSNQPQHF

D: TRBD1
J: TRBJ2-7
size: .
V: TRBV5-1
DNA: TGCGCCAGCAGCCGACAGGGGGAAAACGAGCAGTACTTC
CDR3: CASSRQGENEQYF

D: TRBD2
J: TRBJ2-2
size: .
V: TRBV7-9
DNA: TGTGCCAGCAGCCGGACTAGCGGGTCCCTTGGGAACACCGGGGAGCTGTTTTTT
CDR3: CASSRTSGSLGNTGELFF

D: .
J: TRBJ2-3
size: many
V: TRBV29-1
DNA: TGCAGCGTTGCAACTACAGATACGCAGTATTTT
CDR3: CSVATTDTQYF